This record covers a single T cell receptor (beta chain). The V end was cut by 0 bases, the J end by 4 bases, with 12 bases between. Germline-derived CDR1 and CDR2 are SGHTA and FQGNSA. The CDR3 is 15 amino acids. TCRdb called the RT-PCR reads again in MiXCR, with one record for every CDR3 protein. The sample shows about a million distinct CDR3 sequences, approximately 18% of them seen only once. This specimen comes from a study of patients and donors after allogeneic stem cell transplantation. Sequenced sample: blood, either unsorted or a sorted T cell fraction (not recorded which). The sequence came from a human donor who was either an allogeneic HSCT recipient or a stem cell or donor lymphocyte infusion donor (not recorded which). It is not recorded whose cells these are; they may come from a transplant donor. The chain carries TRBV7-2 and TRBJ1-1; perhaps TRBD1 as D (5 bases). CDR3 sequence: CASSLAQGGVTEAFF. For the CDR3, the DNA is TGTGCCAGCAGCTTAGCGCAGGGAGGAGTCACTGAAGCTTTCTTT. Using reference TRBV7-2 and TRBJ1-1 for the parts outside the CDR3, the full variable domain is GAGVSQSPSNKVTEKGKDVELRCDPISGHTALYWYRQSLGQGLEFLIYFQGNSAPDKSGLPSDRFSAERTGGSVSTLTIQRTQQEDSAVYLCASSLAQGGVTEAFFGQGTRLTVV.